This TCR beta chain was sequenced for a study of cytomegalovirus exposure and HLA in healthy donors. In this sample, this clone turned up a few times. Its specificity is unknown. CDR1 is SEHNR, CDR2 FQNEAQ, per germline (reference sequence). V lost 5 bases to trimming and J lost 4 bases, with 11 bases between them. The length of the CDR3 is 13 residues. Study-wide findings and caveats: TRBV6-2, TRBV6-3 and some other V segments were excluded as indistinguishable.

In the PCR, 60 Vbeta and 13 Jbeta primers were used. Profiled with immunoSEQ multiplex PCR; TCRdb holds only in-frame clones, not every one. Among about 43,000 clones, around three quarters were seen once, and the ten largest hold approximately 1.5%. The V gene is TRBV7-9, the J gene TRBJ1-2; the D gene is possibly TRBD1 (5 bases). The sequenced sample consisted of PBMCs. This clonotype originated in a man aged 25 to 40 in good health and CMV-seronegative. CDR3 in amino acids: CASSPDGGYGYTF. CDR3 in DNA: TGTGCCAGCAGCCCGGACGGGGGCTATGGCTACACCTTC. Using reference TRBV7-9 and TRBJ1-2 for the parts outside the CDR3, the full variable domain is DTGVSQNPRHKITKRGQNVTFRCDPISEHNRLYWYRQTLGQGPEFLTYFQNEAQLEKSRLLSDRFSAERPKGSFSTLEIQRTEQGDSAMYLCASSPDGGYGYTFGSGTRLTVV.